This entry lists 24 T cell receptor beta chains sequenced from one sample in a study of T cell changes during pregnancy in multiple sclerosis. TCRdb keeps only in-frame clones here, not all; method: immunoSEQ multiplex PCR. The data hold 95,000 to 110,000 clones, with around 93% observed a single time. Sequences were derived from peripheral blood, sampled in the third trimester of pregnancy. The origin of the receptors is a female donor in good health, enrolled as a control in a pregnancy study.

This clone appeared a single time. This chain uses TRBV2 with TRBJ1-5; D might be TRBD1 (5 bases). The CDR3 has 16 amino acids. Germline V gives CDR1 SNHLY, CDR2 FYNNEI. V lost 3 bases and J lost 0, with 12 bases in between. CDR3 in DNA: TGTGCCAGCAGTGATCCCCCCAGGGATAGCAATCAGCCCCAGCATTTT. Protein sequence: CASSDPPRDSNQPQHF.

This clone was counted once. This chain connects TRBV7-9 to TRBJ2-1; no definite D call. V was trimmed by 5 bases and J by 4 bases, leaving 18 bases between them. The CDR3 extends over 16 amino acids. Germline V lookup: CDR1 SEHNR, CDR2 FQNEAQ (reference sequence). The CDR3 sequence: CASSKEYETLYNEQFF. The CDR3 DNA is TGTGCCAGCAGCAAAGAATACGAAACGCTATACAATGAGCAGTTCTTC.

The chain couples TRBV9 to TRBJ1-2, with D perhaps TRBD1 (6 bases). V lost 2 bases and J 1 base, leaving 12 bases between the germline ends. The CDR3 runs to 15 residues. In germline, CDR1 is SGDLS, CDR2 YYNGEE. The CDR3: CASSVGTSHNYGYTF. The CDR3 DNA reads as TGTGCCAGCAGCGTCGGGACAAGTCATAACTATGGCTACACCTTC. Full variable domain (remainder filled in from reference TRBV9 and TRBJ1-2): DSGVTQTPKHLITATGQRVTLRCSPRSGDLSVYWYQQSLDQGLQFLIQYYNGEERAKGNILERFSAQQFPDLHSELNLSSLELGDSALYFCASSVGTSHNYGYTFGSGTRLTVV.

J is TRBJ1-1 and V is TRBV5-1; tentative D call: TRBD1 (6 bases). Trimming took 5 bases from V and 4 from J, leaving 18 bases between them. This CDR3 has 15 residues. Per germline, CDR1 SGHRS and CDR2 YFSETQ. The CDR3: CASRGGGNSATEAFF. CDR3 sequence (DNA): TGCGCCAGCAGGGGAGGGGGGAATTCGGCCACTGAAGCTTTCTTT.

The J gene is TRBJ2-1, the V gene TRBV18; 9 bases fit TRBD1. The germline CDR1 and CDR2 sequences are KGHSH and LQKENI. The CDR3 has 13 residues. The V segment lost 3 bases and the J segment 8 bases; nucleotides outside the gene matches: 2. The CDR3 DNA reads TGTGCCAGCTCACCGGGACAGGGCGATGAGCAGTTCTTC. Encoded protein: CASSPGQGDEQFF.

The CDR3 DNA reads TGTGCTCTTGCAGGTGGGGGGGCTAATTCACCCCTCCACTTT. Amino acids: CALAGGGANSPLHF. The chain employs TRBV30 and TRBJ1-6; D might be TRBD1 (6 bases). This CDR3 is built from 14 residues. Looked up from germline, CDR1 is GTSNPN and CDR2 is SVGIG (reference sequence).

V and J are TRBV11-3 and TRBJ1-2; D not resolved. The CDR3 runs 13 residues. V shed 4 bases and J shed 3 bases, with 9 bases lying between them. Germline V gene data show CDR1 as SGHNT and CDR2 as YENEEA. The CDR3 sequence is CASSSRGYYGYTF. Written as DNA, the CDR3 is TGTGCCAGCAGCTCCAGAGGCTACTATGGCTACACCTTC.

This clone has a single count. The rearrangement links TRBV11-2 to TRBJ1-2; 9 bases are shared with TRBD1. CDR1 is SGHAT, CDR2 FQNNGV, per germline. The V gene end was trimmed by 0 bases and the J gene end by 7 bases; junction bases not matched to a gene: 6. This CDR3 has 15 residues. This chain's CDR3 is CASSLDGQGTGGYTF. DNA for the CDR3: TGTGCCAGCAGCTTAGATGGACAGGGGACGGGTGGCTACACCTTC.

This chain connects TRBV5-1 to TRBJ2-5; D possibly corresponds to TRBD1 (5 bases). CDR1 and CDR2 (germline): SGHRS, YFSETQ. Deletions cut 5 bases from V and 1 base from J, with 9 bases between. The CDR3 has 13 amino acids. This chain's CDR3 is CASRVDTQETQYF. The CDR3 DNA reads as TGCGCCAGCAGGGTGGACACCCAAGAGACCCAGTACTTC.

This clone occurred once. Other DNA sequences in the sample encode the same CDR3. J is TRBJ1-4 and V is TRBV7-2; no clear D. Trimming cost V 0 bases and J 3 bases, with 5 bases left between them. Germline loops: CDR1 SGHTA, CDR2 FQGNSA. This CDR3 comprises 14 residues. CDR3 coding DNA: TGTGCCAGCAGCTTAGCGGGCTCTAATGAAAAACTGTTTTTT. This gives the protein CASSLAGSNEKLFF.

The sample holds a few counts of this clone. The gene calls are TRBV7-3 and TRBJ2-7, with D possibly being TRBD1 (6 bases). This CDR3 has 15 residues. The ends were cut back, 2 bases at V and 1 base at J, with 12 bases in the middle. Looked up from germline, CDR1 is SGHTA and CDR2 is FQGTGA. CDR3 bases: TGTGCCAGCAGCTTAGAGGGGCAGGGGTCCTACGAGCAGTACTTC. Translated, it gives CASSLEGQGSYEQYF.

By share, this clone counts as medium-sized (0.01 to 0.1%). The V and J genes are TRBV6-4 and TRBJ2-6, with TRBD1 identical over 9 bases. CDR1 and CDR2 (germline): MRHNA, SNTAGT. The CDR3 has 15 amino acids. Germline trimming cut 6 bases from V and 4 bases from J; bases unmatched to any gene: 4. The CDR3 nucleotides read TGTGCCAGCAGCCGGGACAGGGACGGGGCCAACGTCCTGACTTTC. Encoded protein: CASSRDRDGANVLTF.

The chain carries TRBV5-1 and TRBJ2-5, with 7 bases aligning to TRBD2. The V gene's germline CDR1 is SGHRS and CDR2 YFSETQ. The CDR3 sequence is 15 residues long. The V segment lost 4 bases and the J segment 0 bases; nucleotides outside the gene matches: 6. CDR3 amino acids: CASSPGTNNQETQYF. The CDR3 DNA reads TGCGCCAGCAGCCCCGGGACTAACAACCAAGAGACCCAGTACTTC.

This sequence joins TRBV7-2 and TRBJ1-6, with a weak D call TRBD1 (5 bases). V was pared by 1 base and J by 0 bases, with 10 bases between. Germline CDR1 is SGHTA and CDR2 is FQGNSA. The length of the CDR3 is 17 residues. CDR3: CASSLGGGGSYNSPLHF. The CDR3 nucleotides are TGTGCCAGCAGCTTAGGGGGCGGGGGCTCCTATAATTCACCCCTCCACTTT.

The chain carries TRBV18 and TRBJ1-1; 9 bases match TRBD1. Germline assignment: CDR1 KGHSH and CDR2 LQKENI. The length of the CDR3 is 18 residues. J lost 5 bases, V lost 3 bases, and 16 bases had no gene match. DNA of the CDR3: TGTGCCAGCTCACCGACCGGGACAGGGTCTTTCCCACGAACTGAAGCTTTCTTT. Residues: CASSPTGTGSFPRTEAFF.

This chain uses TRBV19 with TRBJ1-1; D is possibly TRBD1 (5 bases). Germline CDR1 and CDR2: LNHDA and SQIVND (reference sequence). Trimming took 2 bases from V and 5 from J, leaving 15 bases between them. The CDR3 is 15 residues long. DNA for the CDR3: TGTGCCAGTAGTATAAGCCCCTTCCGGGGGACTGAAGCTTTCTTT. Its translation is CASSISPFRGTEAFF.

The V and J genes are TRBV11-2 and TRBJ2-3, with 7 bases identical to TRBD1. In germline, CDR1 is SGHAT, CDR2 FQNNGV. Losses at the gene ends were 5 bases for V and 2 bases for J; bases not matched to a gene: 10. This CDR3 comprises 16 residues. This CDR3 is CASSDSDRTITDTQYF. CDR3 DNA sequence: TGTGCCAGCAGCGACTCGGACAGGACGATCACAGATACGCAGTATTTT.

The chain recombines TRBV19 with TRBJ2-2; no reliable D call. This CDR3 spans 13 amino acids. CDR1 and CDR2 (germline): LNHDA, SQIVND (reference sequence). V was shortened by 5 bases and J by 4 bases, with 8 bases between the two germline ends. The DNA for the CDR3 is TGTGCCAGTAGTCCTATTCGCACCGGGGAGCTGTTTTTT. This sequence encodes CASSPIRTGELFF.

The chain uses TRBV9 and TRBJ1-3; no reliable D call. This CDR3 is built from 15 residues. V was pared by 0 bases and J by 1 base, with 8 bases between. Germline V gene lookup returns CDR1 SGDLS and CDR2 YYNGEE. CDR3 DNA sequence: TGTGCCAGCAGCGTAGGGTCGGGTTCTGGAAACACCATATATTTT. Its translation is CASSVGSGSGNTIYF.

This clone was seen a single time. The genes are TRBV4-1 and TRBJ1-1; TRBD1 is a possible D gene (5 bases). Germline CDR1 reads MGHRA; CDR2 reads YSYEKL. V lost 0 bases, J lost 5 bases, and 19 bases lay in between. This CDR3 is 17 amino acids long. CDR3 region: CASSQEWTGGRGTEAFF. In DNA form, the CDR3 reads TGCGCCAGCAGCCAAGAATGGACGGGAGGCCGGGGGACTGAAGCTTTCTTT.

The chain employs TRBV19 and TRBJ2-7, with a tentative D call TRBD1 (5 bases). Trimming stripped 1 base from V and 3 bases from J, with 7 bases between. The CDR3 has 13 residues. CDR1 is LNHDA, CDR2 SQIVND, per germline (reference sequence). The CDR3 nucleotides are TGTGCCAGTAGTATAGGACAGAGCTACGAGCAGTACTTC. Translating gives CASSIGQSYEQYF.

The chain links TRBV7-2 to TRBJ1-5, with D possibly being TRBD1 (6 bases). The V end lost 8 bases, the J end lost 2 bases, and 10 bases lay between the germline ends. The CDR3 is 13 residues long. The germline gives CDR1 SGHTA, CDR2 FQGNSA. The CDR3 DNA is TGTGCCAGCGGATACAGGGGCAATCAGCCCCAGCATTTT. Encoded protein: CASGYRGNQPQHF. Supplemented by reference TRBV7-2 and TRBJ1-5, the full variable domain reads GAGVSQSPSNKVTEKGKDVELRCDPISGHTALYWYRQSLGQGLEFLIYFQGNSAPDKSGLPSDRFSAERTGGSVSTLTIQRTQQEDSAVYLCASGYRGNQPQHFGDGTRLSIL.

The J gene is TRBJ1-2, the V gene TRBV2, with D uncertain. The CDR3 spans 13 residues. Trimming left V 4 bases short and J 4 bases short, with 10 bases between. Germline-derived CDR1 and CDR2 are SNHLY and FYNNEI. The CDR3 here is CASSVQKSYGYTF. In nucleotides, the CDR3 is TGTGCCAGCAGTGTACAGAAGAGCTATGGCTACACCTTC.

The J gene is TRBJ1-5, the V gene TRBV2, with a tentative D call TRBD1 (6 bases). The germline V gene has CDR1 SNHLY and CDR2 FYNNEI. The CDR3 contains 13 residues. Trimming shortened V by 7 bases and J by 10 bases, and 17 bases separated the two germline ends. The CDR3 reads CASTYGAGAPQHF. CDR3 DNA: TGTGCCAGCACTTACGGGGCGGGGGCCCCCCAGCATTTT.